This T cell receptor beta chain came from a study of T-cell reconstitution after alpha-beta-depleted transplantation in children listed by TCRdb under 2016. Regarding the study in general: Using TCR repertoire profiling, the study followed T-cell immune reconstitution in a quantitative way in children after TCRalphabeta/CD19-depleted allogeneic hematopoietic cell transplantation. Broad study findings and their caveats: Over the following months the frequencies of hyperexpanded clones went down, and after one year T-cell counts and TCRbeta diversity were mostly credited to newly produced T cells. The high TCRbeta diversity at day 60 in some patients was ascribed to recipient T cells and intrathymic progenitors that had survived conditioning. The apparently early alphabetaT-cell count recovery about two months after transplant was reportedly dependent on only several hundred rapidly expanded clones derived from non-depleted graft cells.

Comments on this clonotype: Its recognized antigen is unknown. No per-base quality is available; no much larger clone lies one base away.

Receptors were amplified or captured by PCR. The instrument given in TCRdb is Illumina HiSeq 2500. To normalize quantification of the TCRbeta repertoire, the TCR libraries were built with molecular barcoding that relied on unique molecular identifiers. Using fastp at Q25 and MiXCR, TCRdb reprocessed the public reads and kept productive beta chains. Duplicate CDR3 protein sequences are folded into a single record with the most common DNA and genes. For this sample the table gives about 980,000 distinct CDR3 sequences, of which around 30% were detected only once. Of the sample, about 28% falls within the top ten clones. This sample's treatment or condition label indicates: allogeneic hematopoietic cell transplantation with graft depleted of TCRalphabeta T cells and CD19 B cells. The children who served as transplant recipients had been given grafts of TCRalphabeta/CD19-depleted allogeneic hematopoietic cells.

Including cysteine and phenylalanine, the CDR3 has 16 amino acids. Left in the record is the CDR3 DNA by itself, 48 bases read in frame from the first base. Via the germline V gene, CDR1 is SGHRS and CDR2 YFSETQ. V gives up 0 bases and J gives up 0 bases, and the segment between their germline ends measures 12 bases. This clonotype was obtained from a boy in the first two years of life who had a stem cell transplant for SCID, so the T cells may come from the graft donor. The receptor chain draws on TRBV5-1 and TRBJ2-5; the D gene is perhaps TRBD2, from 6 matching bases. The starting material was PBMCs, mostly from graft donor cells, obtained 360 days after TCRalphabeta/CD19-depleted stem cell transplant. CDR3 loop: CASSLAGGGNQETQYF. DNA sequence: TGCGCCAGCAGCTTGGCCGGGGGAGGAAACCAAGAGACCCAGTACTTC.